This TCR beta chain is drawn from a study of T cell changes during pregnancy in multiple sclerosis. Germline loops: CDR1 SGHVS, CDR2 FQNEAQ. CDR3 length: 18 amino acids. With V trimmed by 5 bases and J by 5 bases, 13 bases remained unmatched. Here immunoSEQ multiplex PCR was the method, and the copy in TCRdb shows in-frame clones only, minus some. Among under 130,000 clones listed, 85% to 95% were seen once. This receptor was taken from a female donor with multiple sclerosis, enrolled in a pregnancy study. The chain is built from TRBV7-8 and TRBJ2-5; TRBD2 agrees at 14 bases. Sequenced here: peripheral blood, sampled after pregnancy. In nucleotides, the CDR3 is TGTGCCAGCAGCCAAGGGACTAGCGGGGGCGCCTATAGTGAGACCCAGTACTTC. Its protein is CASSQGTSGGAYSETQYF.